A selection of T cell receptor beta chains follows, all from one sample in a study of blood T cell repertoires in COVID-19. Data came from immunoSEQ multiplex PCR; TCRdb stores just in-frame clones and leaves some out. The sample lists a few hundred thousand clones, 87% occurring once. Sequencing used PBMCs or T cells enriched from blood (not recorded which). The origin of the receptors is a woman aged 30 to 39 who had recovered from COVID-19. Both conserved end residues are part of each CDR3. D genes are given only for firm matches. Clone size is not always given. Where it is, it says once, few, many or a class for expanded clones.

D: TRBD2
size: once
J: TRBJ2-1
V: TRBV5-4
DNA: TGTGCCAGCAGCTTGGCCGGCGGGGGGGCCTCCTACAATGAGCAGTTCTTC
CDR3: CASSLAGGGASYNEQFF

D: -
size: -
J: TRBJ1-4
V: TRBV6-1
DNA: TGTGCCAGCAGTGAAGGGCAGGTGTTGGAAAAACTGTTTTTT
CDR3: CASSEGQVLEKLFF

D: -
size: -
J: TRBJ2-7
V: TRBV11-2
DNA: TGTGCCAGCAGCCGGCGGGACAGCTCCTACGAGCAGTACTTC
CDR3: CASSRRDSSYEQYF

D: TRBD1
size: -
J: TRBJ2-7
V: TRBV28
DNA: TGTGCCAGCAGTTTATACGGACAGGGGTCCCACCGGGGCTACGAGCAGTACTTC
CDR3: CASSLYGQGSHRGYEQYF

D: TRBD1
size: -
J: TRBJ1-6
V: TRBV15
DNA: TGTGCCACCAGCAGAGATCGGGCGGCAGGGGGTTATGTCAATTCACCCCTCCACTTT
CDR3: CATSRDRAAGGYVNSPLHF

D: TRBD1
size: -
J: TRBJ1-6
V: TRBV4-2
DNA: TGTGCCAGCAGCCAAGATAGGTTGGACAGGGGACCCCTCCACTTT
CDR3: CASSQDRLDRGPLHF

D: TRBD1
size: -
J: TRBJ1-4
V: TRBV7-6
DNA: TGTGCCAGCAGCTTAGCGGGACAGGCGGGTGAAAAACTGTTTTTT
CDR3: CASSLAGQAGEKLFF

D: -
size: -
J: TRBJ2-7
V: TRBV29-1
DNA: TGCAGCGTTGAAGAGAACTCGGGTTGGCAGTACTTC
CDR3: CSVEENSGWQYF

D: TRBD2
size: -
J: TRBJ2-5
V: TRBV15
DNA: TGTGCCACCAGCAGAGTCCCGGGACTAGCGGGGCAAGAGACCCAGTACTTC
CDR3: CATSRVPGLAGQETQYF

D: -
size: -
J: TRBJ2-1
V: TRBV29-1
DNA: TGCAGCGGGACCCTGGACAGCTACAATGAGCAGTTCTTC
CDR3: CSGTLDSYNEQFF

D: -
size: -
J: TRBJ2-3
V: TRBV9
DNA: TGTGCCAGCAGCGTAGCAGGCATAACAGATACGCAGTATTTT
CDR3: CASSVAGITDTQYF

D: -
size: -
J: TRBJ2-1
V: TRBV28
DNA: TGTGCCAGCAGTTACGGGACAGAGCAGTTCTTC
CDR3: CASSYGTEQFF

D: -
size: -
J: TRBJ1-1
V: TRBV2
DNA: TGTGCCAGCAGTGATTTTTCGGCTTTCTTT
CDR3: CASSDFSAFF

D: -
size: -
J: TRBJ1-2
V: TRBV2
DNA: TGTGCCAGCAGTGAATTCAAGGAGAACTATGGCTACACCTTC
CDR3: CASSEFKENYGYTF

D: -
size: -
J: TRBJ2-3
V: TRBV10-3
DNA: TGTGCCATCAGTGAGTCGAGACGGGGTGGCACAGATACGCAGTATTTT
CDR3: CAISESRRGGTDTQYF

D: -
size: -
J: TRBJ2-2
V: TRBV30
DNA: TGTGCCTGGAGTGCGACCCAGGGGGGAGGTACCGGGGAGCTGTTTTTT
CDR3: CAWSATQGGGTGELFF

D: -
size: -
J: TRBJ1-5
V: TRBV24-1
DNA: TGTGCCACCAGTGATTTTAGCGATCGGCCCCAGCATTTT
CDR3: CATSDFSDRPQHF

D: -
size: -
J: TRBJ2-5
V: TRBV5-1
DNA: TGCGCCAGCAGCTTGGCCCGGGGAGGGGGAAGAGCAGAGACCCAGTACTTC
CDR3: CASSLARGGGRAETQYF

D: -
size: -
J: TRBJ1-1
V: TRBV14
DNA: TGTGCCAGCAGCCCGGACTTGACCACCACTGAAGCTTTCTTT
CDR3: CASSPDLTTTEAFF

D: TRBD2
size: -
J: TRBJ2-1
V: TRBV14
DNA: TGTGCCAGCAGCCAACCTGGGGCTAGCGGGGGGGTCCTAACCACCTACAATGAGCAGTTCTTC
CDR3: CASSQPGASGGVLTTYNEQFF

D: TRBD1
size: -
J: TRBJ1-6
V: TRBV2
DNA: TGTGCCAGCACCCGAGACAGGGAGGTTAATTCACCCCTCCACTTT
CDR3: CASTRDREVNSPLHF

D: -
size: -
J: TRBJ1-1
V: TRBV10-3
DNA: TGTGCCATCAGTGCACGACTTCAACAAAGTCAGACTGAAGCTTTCTTT
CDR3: CAISARLQQSQTEAFF

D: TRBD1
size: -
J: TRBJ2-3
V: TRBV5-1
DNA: TGCGCCAGCAGCTTGGAAGGGACAGGGATAGATACGCAGTATTTT
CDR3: CASSLEGTGIDTQYF

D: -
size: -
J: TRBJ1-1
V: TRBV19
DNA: TGTGCCAGTAGTATCACCCCCACAGGGAACACTGAAGCTTTCTTT
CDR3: CASSITPTGNTEAFF